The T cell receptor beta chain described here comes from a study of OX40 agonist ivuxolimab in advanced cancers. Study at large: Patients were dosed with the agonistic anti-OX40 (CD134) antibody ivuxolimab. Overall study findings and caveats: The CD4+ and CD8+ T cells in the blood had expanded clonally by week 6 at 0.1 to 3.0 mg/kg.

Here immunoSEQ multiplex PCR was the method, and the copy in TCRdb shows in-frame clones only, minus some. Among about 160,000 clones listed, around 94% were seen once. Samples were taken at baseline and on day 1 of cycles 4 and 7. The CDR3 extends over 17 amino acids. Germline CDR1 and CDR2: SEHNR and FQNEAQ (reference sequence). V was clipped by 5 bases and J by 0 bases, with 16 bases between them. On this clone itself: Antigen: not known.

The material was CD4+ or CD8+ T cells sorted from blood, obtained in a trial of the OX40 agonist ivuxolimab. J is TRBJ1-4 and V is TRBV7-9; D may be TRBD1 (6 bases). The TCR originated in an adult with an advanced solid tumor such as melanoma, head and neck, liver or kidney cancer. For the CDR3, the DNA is TGTGCCAGCAGCCCGCGTCTAGGGGGGGCAACTAATGAAAAACTGTTTTTT. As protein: CASSPRLGGATNEKLFF.